Listed here are 6 T cell receptor beta chains from one sample, sequenced in a study of shared clonotypes between healthy human individuals (dated by TCRdb to 2018 to 2021). The library was built by means of the immunoSEQ multiplex PCR assay. TCRdb carries this immuneACCESS record with in-frame sequences only. Its versions omit some clonotypes, under half of them owing to an unresolved V gene in the studies checked, with the rest unexplained. Here the sample has hundreds of thousands of clones; approximately 96% occur a single time. Together, the top ten hold roughly 0.12% of the sample. CD8 naive samples consisted of CD45RO-negative cells that were positively selected for CCR7, yielding a CD45RA+CCR7+ population without TemRA cells. The sequenced material came from naive CD8+ T cells sorted from blood. What the cell subset or site label conveys for this sample: CD45RA+CCR7+. Source of these receptors: a woman aged 25 to 39 in good health.

This clone has a single count. V is TRBV5-1 and J is TRBJ2-7; the D is unclear. Germline V gene lookup returns CDR1 SGHRS and CDR2 YFSETQ. V lost 0 bases, J lost 6 bases, and 4 bases lay in between. The CDR3 length is 11 residues. In DNA form, the CDR3 reads TGCGCCAGCAGCTTGGAGCGCGAGCAGTACTTC. Translation gives CASSLEREQYF.

The chain recombines TRBV2 with TRBJ2-1, with 13 nucleotides matching TRBD2. The V gene's germline CDR1 is SNHLY and CDR2 FYNNEI. This CDR3 is 17 amino acids long. Losses at the gene ends were 0 bases for V and 8 bases for J; bases not matched to a gene: 7. CDR3 loop: CASSEARTSGSRYEQFF. CDR3 bases: TGTGCCAGCAGTGAAGCCCGGACTAGCGGGAGTAGATATGAGCAGTTCTTC.

V gene TRBV7-9 combines with J gene TRBJ2-5; 7 positions agree with TRBD1. Looked up from germline, CDR1 is SEHNR and CDR2 is FQNEAQ (reference sequence). Trimming removed 6 bases from V and 2 bases from J; junction bases left unmatched: 12. The CDR3 length is 16 residues. CDR3 coding DNA: TGTGCCAGCAGTCATCCCCTAAGGGACAGACAAGAGACCCAGTACTTC. Its protein is CASSHPLRDRQETQYF.

CDR3 amino acids: CASSWGTSYNEQFF. For the CDR3, the DNA is TGTGCCAGTAGTTGGGGTACCTCCTACAATGAGCAGTTCTTC. The V call is TRBV19, the J call TRBJ2-1; D uncertain. The germline CDR1 and CDR2 sequences are LNHDA and SQIVND (reference sequence). Trimming left V 5 bases short and J 0 bases short, with 8 bases between. The CDR3 is 14 amino acids.

This clone was seen once. This rearrangement joins TRBV13 to TRBJ1-2; 9 bases line up with TRBD1. The CDR3 contains 14 residues. The J segment lost 8 bases and the V segment lost 4 bases, leaving 8 bases of the junction unmatched. The V gene's germline CDR1 is PRHDT and CDR2 FYEKMQ (reference sequence). The CDR3 sequence is CASSSGQGGEGYTF. The CDR3 region has the DNA TGTGCCAGCAGCTCGGGACAGGGAGGAGAAGGCTACACCTTC. The complete variable domain, with remaining parts taken from reference TRBV13 and TRBJ1-2, reads AAGVIQSPRHLIKEKRETATLKCYPIPRHDTVYWYQQGPGQDPQFLISFYEKMQSDKGSIPDRFSAQQFSDYHSELNMSSLELGDSALYFCASSSGQGGEGYTFGSGTRLTVV.

This rearrangement joins TRBV7-2 to TRBJ2-3, with D perhaps TRBD2 (5 bases). Per germline, CDR1 SGHTA and CDR2 FQGNSA. The CDR3 has 16 residues. Trimming pared 3 bases from V and 4 bases from J, leaving 17 bases between. The CDR3 DNA reads TGTGCCAGCAGCTTGTCTACGGGCGGGTTAGCAGATACGCAGTATTTT. Protein: CASSLSTGGLADTQYF.